What follows is one TCR beta chain and its context. Its binding antigen is unknown. The input lacks base qualities; no much larger clone sits a single base away. The cohort was made up of several hundred healthy bone marrow donors. Cohort members were all nominally healthy when sampled, although unrecorded immune exposures were likely present. The donor tested CMV seronegative, placing the donor among the roughly 340 seronegative members of the cohort. A peripheral blood sample was collected from each donor, and TCR beta sequencing was performed on peripheral blood mononuclear cells. The Qiagen DNeasy Blood Extraction Kit was used to extract genomic DNA from the blood cell samples. This sample is part of a study of cytomegalovirus exposure and HLA in healthy donors (dated by TCRdb to about 2017). Background for the entire study: In an earlier analysis of approximately 640 of the donors, around 290 Gb of sequence data and 90 million to 120 million unique TCR beta sequences from 150 million to 200 million T cells were reported. An early release covering over 500 HLA-typed donors comprised about 300 gigabases of sequencing data and roughly 85 million unique TCR sequences. Of the roughly 400 genotyped donors, 70% to 90% were placed in the genetic ancestry cluster associated with self-reported Caucasian donors. The aim of the study was to test whether cataloging public T cell receptors could identify signatures of past pathogen exposure. The T cell repertoires of several hundred subjects were profiled by immunosequencing and related to cytomegalovirus serostatus. In addition to the first cohort of 650 to 750 subjects, a separate validation cohort of approximately 130 different subjects was used. The study combined high-throughput TCR immunosequencing, statistical association of individual TCRs with disease status, and machine learning to predict cytomegalovirus infection status. A later analysis re-analyzed previously published TCR beta repertoires from several hundred donors and added high-resolution HLA genotyping to study TCR occurrence patterns. Rather than drawing on any new phenotypic data, the later analysis identified candidate immune exposures from TCR beta sequences and the way those sequences occurred across donors. An earlier analysis of around 640 of the donors used high-throughput TCR beta sequencing to judge whether each TCR beta V gene segment behaved as functional or pseudogenic. Donor age, sex, ethnicity and CMV serostatus were compiled alongside the repertoire data. A later genetic analysis used genome-wide SNP genotypes for about 60% of the roughly 700 donors, treating that subset as a discovery cohort. All discovery cohort repertoires had been generated on a single sequencing platform. Both class I and class II loci were covered by HLA typing, at four-digit resolution. Typing coverage varied by locus: about 620-630 donors for A, B, C, DRB1 and DQB1; under 550 for DQA1; about 600 for DPA1; under 490 for DPB1. Roughly five DR-DQ haplotypes were treated as single units for association and clustering because of strong linkage in the cohort. On average, about 240,000 unique TCR beta nucleotide sequences were sequenced per donor among fewer than 500 genotyped donors of the cohort, with about 17% of those sequences being non-productive. What the work shows at the level of the full study, not this receptor alone: Correlated functional status among segregating V segments might reflect linkage disequilibrium, but an unknown experimental factor could not be ruled out. Because the 87-base-pair reads could not distinguish some IMGT-functional V segments, including TRBV6-2 and TRBV6-3, those segments were excluded. The study gave a list of under 200 TCR beta chains associated with cytomegalovirus. A later analysis associated 15,000 or so TCR beta sequences with specific HLA alleles at a false discovery rate of 0.05. Immune exposure information for the cohort was limited to CMV serostatus. Because counts were too low, about 15 rarely observed V segments, including chromosome 9 orphons, were left out of the earlier analysis of a few hundred of the donors. In a later analysis, HLA-associated TCR beta chains were found to be more clonally expanded and to have lower generation probabilities than equally common non-associated chains. Assigning TCR associations to individual alleles was difficult when HLA alleles, especially DR and DQ, strongly co-occurred. In a later analysis, TCR association rates were found to vary across HLA loci, with the most associated TCRs seen for DRB1 alleles and the fewest for HLA-C alleles. A cluster of highly shared sequence variants was judged likely to represent a technical artifact of the sequencing pipeline. Sequencing depth was assumed to be roughly uniform across donors in the presence/absence analyses, though that assumption may not hold. The authors suggested that the approach could potentially be extended to other disease states and immunological phenotypes. Across donors, most TCR sequences were observed very rarely, whereas some public TCRs were present in many individuals. In a later analysis, several top co-occurrence clusters were reported to appear linked to parvovirus B19, influenza, CMV and Epstein-Barr virus. This cohort had only TCR beta chains sequenced, and the lack of alpha or paired-chain data limited which features could be detected. A further reported finding was that TCR beta sequences accurately predicted the HLA-A and HLA-B alleles for most subjects in the first cohort. Most CMV-associated TCR beta chains appeared to be HLA-restricted in a later analysis, and the HLA associations seemed to be driven largely by CMV exposure. In vitro tests confirmed that a few of the cytomegalovirus-associated TCR beta chains recognize cytomegalovirus antigens. The classifier was reported to diagnose cytomegalovirus status with high specificity and sensitivity in both the original cohort and the validation cohort. An earlier analysis of some 590 of the donors showed that most TCR beta V segments appeared in productive rearrangements either about 90% or about 30% of the time, which broadly matched IMGT annotations. According to a later genetic analysis, donors in an Asian-associated ancestry cluster had fewer N-insertions in productive TCRs than the approximately 700-donor mean. A later genetic analysis associated a missense DCLRE1C variant with V-gene and J-gene trimming of TCR beta chains, and an independent cohort replicated the association. Because HLA typing was unavailable for some donors at each locus, only the typed subset was used in association tests.

From cysteine to phenylalanine, the CDR3 is 16 amino acids long. The read is trimmed to its CDR3 DNA, 48 bases read in frame from base 1. Relative to germline, V is 3 bases shorter and J is 4 bases shorter, with 17 bases between their ends. From a lookup of the germline V gene, CDR1 and CDR2 are SGHTS and YDEGEE. Receptors were amplified or captured by the immunoSEQ multiplex PCR assay. For the multiplex PCR, a mixture combining 60 forward primers for TCR Vbeta segments and 13 reverse primers for TCR Jbeta segments was used. Amplification of the CDR3 region of rearranged TCR beta genes was performed with a multiplex PCR assay on genomic DNA. On the Illumina HiSeq System, the amplified TCR beta libraries were sequenced as 87-base-pair reads. The paper's data handling went like this. In a later analysis, 80 million or so unique TCR beta chains were counted across the 666 repertoires, and roughly 11 million of these chains were shared by at least two donors. Raw reads were error-corrected and collapsed into unique sequences by a nearest-neighbor algorithm in which closely related sequences were merged to remove PCR and sequencing errors. Alignment of CDR3 sequences to IMGT reference sequences was used to assign V, D and J gene segments. For a sequence to be retained, a match of at least six nucleotides to both a V gene segment and a J gene segment was required. Rearrangements were called productive when the CDR3 lacked stop codons and stayed in frame with V and J; all others were non-productive. Following IMGT convention, CDR3 was defined as the stretch from the second conserved V-encoded cysteine up to the conserved J-encoded phenylalanine. Sequences without an unambiguous match to a single V gene segment were excluded from the earlier analysis of about 630 of the donors. In an earlier analysis of 587 of the donors, V segments were called functional above 56.7% productive rearrangements and were called segregating when the between-donor standard deviation exceeded 5%. A statistical classification framework was developed to diagnose cytomegalovirus status using the catalog of TCR beta chain sequences. A later analysis assigned V and J genes by comparing TCR nucleotide sequences with IMGT/GENE-DB human TR gene sequences. The TCRdist pipeline was used in a later analysis to assign CDR3 sequences and most-parsimonious VDJ recombination scenarios. In a later analysis, each TCR beta chain was defined by its CDR3 amino acid sequence together with its V-gene family, and reads without a unique V-gene family were excluded. As a way to deal with suspected cross-contamination and a sequencing artifact, a later analysis dropped 500 to 700 nucleotide sequences that were highly shared and had low generation probability. In a later analysis, a clonal expansion index was calculated for each public chain from normalized within-repertoire ranks of inferred template counts. In a later analysis, generation probabilities were computed using a VDJ recombination model fitted to out-of-frame rearrangements, and the results were checked against IGoR. In a later analysis, hypergeometric tests were used to score TCR-TCR, TCR-HLA and TCR-CMV co-occurrence, with a repertoire-size bias correction applied to TCR pairs. In a later analysis, false discovery rates were estimated by permuting HLA or CMV assignments 20 times. In a later analysis, co-occurring TCRs were grouped with DBSCAN, and TCRdist sequence similarity was added when clustering was performed within HLA-allele-positive subsets. Repertoires with fewer than 30,000 or more than 120,000 public chains were left out of co-occurrence clustering, as were several repertoires with anomalous nucleotide sharing. The table comes from immuneACCESS by way of TCRdb, which keeps in-frame sequences with V and J called. Part of the clones is missing from these tables; in studies checked, under half for an unresolved V gene and the rest for unknown reasons. That table furnishes V, J and clone size, whereas the DNA furnished D and trimming. The sample table shows 200,000 or so clones, and 70% to 90% are seen once. Of the sample, about 3% is held by the ten largest clones.

Material for sequencing was PBMCs. The sequence joins TRBV5-8 to TRBJ1-5; TRBD1 might be the D gene, on 6 matching bases. The sequence was obtained from a man younger than 40 in good health and CMV-seronegative. Here the CDR3 is given as CASSWEGGVYNQPQHF. The nucleotide sequence reads TGTGCCAGCAGCTGGGAAGGGGGTGTATATAATCAGCCCCAGCATTTT.